Listed here are 31 T cell receptor beta chains from one sample, sequenced in a study of CD8 T cells in Susac syndrome. The RNA input was 0.5 to 1 ug, and it was reverse transcribed with random hexamers. MiXCR, applied by TCRdb to the immunoSEQ multiplex PCR reads, yields one record per CDR3 protein. The sample includes roughly 190,000 distinct CDR3 sequences, around 95% seen only once; the top ten take around 0.1%. Specimen: CD4+ T cells from PBMCs. These receptors were taken from a human donor with Susac syndrome.

The chain is built from TRBV15 and TRBJ2-1, with 10 nucleotides matching TRBD2. Trimming cost V 2 bases and J 3 bases; bases outside gene matches: 1. This CDR3 spans 15 amino acids. From germline, CDR1 is LNHNV and CDR2 YYDKDF (reference sequence). The CDR3 DNA sequence: TGTGCCACCAGCAGATCTAGCGGGAGCTACAATGAGCAGTTCTTC. This sequence encodes CATSRSSGSYNEQFF. The full variable domain, in which reference TRBV15 and TRBJ2-1 provide the parts outside the CDR3, is DAMVIQNPRYQVTQFGKPVTLSCSQTLNHNVMYWYQQKSSQAPKLLFHYYDKDFNNEADTPDNFQSRRPNTSFCFLDIRSPGLGDTAMYLCATSRSSGSYNEQFFGPGTRLTVL.

This chain links TRBV24-1 with TRBJ2-5, with D uncertain. Germline assignment: CDR1 KGHDR and CDR2 SFDVKD. V was trimmed by 4 bases and J by 2 bases, leaving 13 bases between them. The CDR3 contains 15 residues. This CDR3 reads CATSERTDIQETQYF. In DNA, the CDR3 is TGTGCCACCAGTGAGCGGACGGATATACAAGAGACCCAGTACTTC.

This chain links TRBV6-2 or TRBV6-3 with TRBJ2-3; 8 nucleotides line up with TRBD2. Germline CDR1 and CDR2: MNHEY and SVGEGT. V shed 7 bases, J shed 4 bases, and the junction held 13 bases outside the gene matches. The CDR3 loop spans 16 amino acids. The CDR3 is CASTQAAGLGADTQYF. In DNA form, the CDR3 reads TGTGCCAGCACCCAAGCTGCGGGACTAGGAGCAGATACGCAGTATTTT.

In DNA, the CDR3 is TGTGCCACCAGTGCGATTGGGGAGACCCAGTACTTC. This gives the protein CATSAIGETQYF. V and J are TRBV24-1 and TRBJ2-5, with no clear D. The germline CDR1 and CDR2 sequences are KGHDR and SFDVKD. This CDR3 spans 12 amino acids. V gave up 5 bases and J gave up 5 bases, with 8 bases separating them.

The chain carries TRBV20-1 and TRBJ2-3; D may match TRBD1 or TRBD2 (6 bases each). V lost 3 bases and J 2 bases, leaving 18 bases between the germline ends. The CDR3 runs 16 residues. The germline V gene encodes CDR1 DFQATT and CDR2 SNEGSKA (reference sequence). CDR3 DNA: TGCAGTGCTAGGGGGCTAGCGAGGGGGATCACAGATACGCAGTATTTT. Its protein is CSARGLARGITDTQYF.

V usage is TRBV5-4 and J usage is TRBJ2-3; tentative D call: TRBD2 (5 bases). The length of the CDR3 is 15 residues. Trimming cost V 0 bases and J 3 bases, with 11 bases left between them. Germline V gives CDR1 SGHNT, CDR2 YYREEE (reference sequence). CDR3 bases: TGTGCCAGCAGCTTGGAGCCAGCGGCAACAGATACGCAGTATTTT. Its translation: CASSLEPAATDTQYF. Variable domain in full (rest from reference TRBV5-4 and TRBJ2-3): ETGVTQSPTHLIKTRGQQVTLRCSSQSGHNTVSWYQQALGQGPQFIFQYYREEENGRGNFPPRFSGLQFPNYSSELNVNALELDDSALYLCASSLEPAATDTQYFGPGTRLTVL.

The rearrangement joins TRBV12-3 or TRBV12-4 to TRBJ2-5; no definite D call. The CDR3 runs 13 residues. V was trimmed by 0 bases and J by 6 bases, leaving 8 bases between them. The DNA for the CDR3 is TGTGCCAGCAGTTTAGCCGAGATAAAGACCCAGTACTTC. Translation: CASSLAEIKTQYF.

The CDR3 nucleotides are TGTGCCACCAGCAGAGATCGGACTAGCGGGTCTAGCACAGATACGCAGTATTTT. Translating it yields CATSRDRTSGSSTDTQYF. The gene calls are TRBV15 and TRBJ2-3; the match to TRBD2 covers 11 bases. J was trimmed by 0 bases and V by 0 bases; bases with no gene match: 5. The germline CDR1 and CDR2 sequences are LNHNV and YYDKDF (reference sequence). The CDR3 has 18 amino acids.

The chain has TRBV11-1 and TRBJ2-7; 8 bases are a match to TRBD2. Per the germline V gene, CDR1 is SGHAT and CDR2 is FQDESV (reference sequence). Trimming at V came to 6 bases and at J to 3 bases, leaving 4 bases not matched to a gene. The CDR3 has 13 residues. The CDR3 is CASRIGTSYEQYF. In DNA form, the CDR3 reads TGTGCCAGCAGGATCGGGACTAGCTACGAGCAGTACTTC. The full variable domain, in which reference TRBV11-1 and TRBJ2-7 provide the parts outside the CDR3, is EAEVAQSPRYKITEKSQAVAFWCDPISGHATLYWYRQILGQGPELLVQFQDESVVDDSQLPKDRFSAERLKGVDSTLKIQPAELGDSAMYLCASRIGTSYEQYFGPGTRLTVT.

The J gene is TRBJ1-6, the V gene TRBV7-9; 8 bases align to TRBD1. This CDR3 spans 15 amino acids. Trimming at V came to 1 base and at J to 6 bases, leaving 2 bases not matched to a gene. Looked up from germline, CDR1 is SEHNR and CDR2 is FQNEAQ (reference sequence). DNA of the CDR3: TGTGCCAGCAGCTTAGTTGGACAGGGTAATTCACCCCTCCACTTT. Residues: CASSLVGQGNSPLHF. Variable domain in full (rest from reference TRBV7-9 and TRBJ1-6): DTGVSQNPRHKITKRGQNVTFRCDPISEHNRLYWYRQTLGQGPEFLTYFQNEAQLEKSRLLSDRFSAERPKGSFSTLEIQRTEQGDSAMYLCASSLVGQGNSPLHFGNGTRLTVT.

The V and J genes are TRBV11-1 and TRBJ1-6, with D uncertain. Trimming removed 6 bases from V and 7 bases from J, with 13 bases in between. The CDR3 totals 14 residues. From germline, CDR1 is SGHAT and CDR2 FQDESV (reference sequence). The CDR3 coding sequence is TGTGCCAGCAGTGCAGTGGCGGAGAATTCACCCCTCCACTTT. It yields the protein CASSAVAENSPLHF.

This clonotype was detected only once. This chain uses TRBV5-6 with TRBJ1-1; TRBD1 might be the D (6 bases). Germline loops: CDR1 SGHDT, CDR2 YYEEEE. Trimming stripped 2 bases from V and 6 bases from J, with 11 bases between. The CDR3 extends over 13 amino acids. The CDR3 DNA is TGTGCCAGCAGCTTTTATACAGGGTCTGAAGCTTTCTTT. Protein sequence: CASSFYTGSEAFF.

The genes are TRBV10-3 and TRBJ1-1; 7 bases match TRBD1. From germline, CDR1 is ENHRY and CDR2 SYGVKD. This CDR3 is 14 amino acids long. Trimming took 1 base from V and 3 from J; bases not matched to a gene: 2. The CDR3 DNA is TGTGCCATCAGTGAGTACAGGGGAGACACTGAAGCTTTCTTT. Its translation: CAISEYRGDTEAFF.

This rearrangement joins TRBV29-1 to TRBJ1-1; a weak D match, TRBD1 (5 bases). The CDR3 length is 14 residues. The germline V and J ends were trimmed by 6 bases and 2 bases, with 16 bases remaining between them. Germline V gene sequence: CDR1 SQVTM, CDR2 ANQGSEA. This chain's CDR3 is CSVPPRGINTEAFF. CDR3 DNA sequence: TGCAGCGTCCCTCCTCGGGGGATAAACACTGAAGCTTTCTTT.

The rearrangement links TRBV4-2 to TRBJ2-2; TRBD1 agrees at 8 bases. This CDR3 has 19 residues. The junction had 13 bases not matched to a gene; V was cut back by 0 bases and J by 4 bases. CDR1 and CDR2 (germline): LGHNA, YNFKEQ. The CDR3 region has the DNA TGTGCCAGCAGCCAAGATCAGGGGGCGACTTCTCCGGTCACCGGGGAGCTGTTTTTT. Its protein product is CASSQDQGATSPVTGELFF.

The V gene is TRBV5-1, the J gene TRBJ2-5; D uncertain. In germline, CDR1 is SGHRS, CDR2 YFSETQ. The CDR3 totals 14 residues. Between the trimmed V and J ends, which lost 2 bases and 5 bases, there was a span of 13 bases. The CDR3 region has the DNA TGCGCCAGCAGCTTAACAAAATCTATGGAGACCCAGTACTTC. Protein product: CASSLTKSMETQYF.

V and J are TRBV6-2 or TRBV6-3 and TRBJ2-1; 7 bases match TRBD2. The CDR3 has 15 amino acids. The junction had 10 bases not matched to a gene; V was cut back by 8 bases and J by 3 bases. Germline CDR1 reads MNHEY; CDR2 reads SVGEGT. The CDR3 region is CASARERGSYNEQFF. CDR3 DNA sequence: TGTGCCAGCGCTCGGGAGCGGGGAAGCTACAATGAGCAGTTCTTC.

The genes are TRBV7-3 and TRBJ1-1; tentatively, D is TRBD1 (6 bases). The CDR3 has 14 amino acids. CDR1 SGHTA and CDR2 FQGTGA come from the germline V gene. The V and J ends lost 5 bases and 3 bases respectively, with 13 bases between them. CDR3 region: CASSVDREDTEAFF. CDR3 nucleotides: TGTGCCAGCAGCGTGGACAGAGAGGACACTGAAGCTTTCTTT.

The rearrangement uses TRBV20-1 and TRBJ1-2; D perhaps matches TRBD1 (5 bases). Germline values: CDR1 DFQATT, CDR2 SNEGSKA (reference sequence). Trimming took off 3 bases at V and 6 bases at J, with 11 bases between the two ends. The CDR3 sequence is 12 residues long. CDR3 region: CSARYRIHGYTF. Written as DNA, the CDR3 is TGCAGTGCTAGGTACAGGATACATGGCTACACCTTC.

This sequence joins TRBV30 and TRBJ2-3; 7 nucleotides agree with TRBD1. Germline CDR1 is GTSNPN and CDR2 is SVGIG (reference sequence). Germline trimming cut 1 base from V and 4 bases from J; bases unmatched to any gene: 2. The CDR3 has 13 amino acids. The CDR3 spells CAWSATGADTQYF. In nucleotides, the CDR3 is TGTGCCTGGAGTGCCACAGGGGCAGATACGCAGTATTTT.

The CDR3 spells CASLGDRGTLNSPLHF. For the CDR3, the DNA is TGTGCCTCCTTGGGGGACAGGGGGACCCTTAATTCACCCCTCCACTTT. This chain joins TRBV30 and TRBJ1-6; 11 nucleotides match TRBD1. The CDR3 spans 16 residues. J lost 6 bases, V lost 7 bases, and 11 bases had no gene match. CDR1 is GTSNPN, CDR2 SVGIG, per germline (reference sequence).

As for this clonotype: The junction does not match germline at one end; this may be a read error. The gene calls are TRBV11-2 and TRBJ1-2; D is uncertain. CDR3 length equals 14 residues. CDR1 SGHAT and CDR2 FQNNGV come from the germline V gene. Here the CDR3 DNA reads TGTGCCAGCAGCTTAGAGGCAGCGGGCTATGGCTACACTTTC. Amino acids: CASSLEAAGYGYTF.

The CDR3 loop is CASSSPGTVYNEQFF. CDR3 DNA sequence: TGTGCCAGCAGCTCACCCGGGACAGTCTACAATGAGCAGTTCTTC. This chain links TRBV5-4 with TRBJ2-1, with 7 bases that match TRBD1. V trimming: 3 bases; J trimming: 3 bases; junction bases outside the gene matches: 6. The CDR3 extends over 15 amino acids. Germline lookup yields CDR1 SGHNT and CDR2 YYREEE (reference sequence).

In its sample, this clonotype was seen once. The chain combines TRBV18 with TRBJ2-7, with a weak D call TRBD1 (5 bases). The germline V gene has CDR1 KGHSH and CDR2 LQKENI. The CDR3 loop spans 14 amino acids. Between the trimmed V and J ends, which lost 3 bases and 2 bases, there was a span of 11 bases. Here the CDR3 DNA reads TGTGCCAGCTCACCGACAGATGAAGCCTACGAGCAGTACTTC. Translating it yields CASSPTDEAYEQYF.

The gene calls are TRBV4-1 and TRBJ2-1; D not certain. Germline V gives CDR1 MGHRA, CDR2 YSYEKL. The V gene lost 1 base and the J gene lost 5 bases, with 3 bases spanning the gap. The CDR3 is made up of 12 amino acids. In nucleotides, the CDR3 is TGCGCCAGCAGCCAAGTTCACAATGAGCAGTTCTTC. Translated, it gives CASSQVHNEQFF.

The chain has TRBV5-1 and TRBJ2-5, with D possibly matching TRBD2 (6 bases). The V end lost 1 base, the J end lost 1 base, and 26 bases lay between the germline ends. In germline, CDR1 is SGHRS, CDR2 YFSETQ. The CDR3 contains 20 residues. CDR3 nucleotide sequence: TGCGCCAGCAGCTTGCCCCTTCCGGGACTCCGTACTGACGGCCAAGAGACCCAGTACTTC. Encoded protein: CASSLPLPGLRTDGQETQYF. Full variable domain (missing parts from reference TRBV5-1 and TRBJ2-5): KAGVTQTPRYLIKTRGQQVTLSCSPISGHRSVSWYQQTPGQGLQFLFEYFSETQRNKGNFPGRFSGRQFSNSRSEMNVSTLELGDSALYLCASSLPLPGLRTDGQETQYFGPGTRLLVL.

In this sample, this clonotype turned up once. The genes are TRBV12-3 or TRBV12-4 and TRBJ2-1; D not certain. V gave up 3 bases and J gave up 8 bases, with 8 bases separating them. The CDR3 sequence is 12 residues long. CDR3 nucleotide sequence: TGTGCCAGCAGTTTTCCGGTTCATGAGCAGTTCTTC. The encoded protein is CASSFPVHEQFF.

CDR3 sequence reads: CASSPRTEGAEAFF. The CDR3 DNA sequence: TGTGCCAGCAGCCCACGGACGGAGGGCGCTGAAGCTTTCTTT. The V call is TRBV9, the J call TRBJ1-1, with D hard to call. Trimming removed 4 bases from V and 6 bases from J, with 16 bases in between. The CDR3 runs to 14 residues. Germline V gives CDR1 SGDLS, CDR2 YYNGEE.

The rearrangement links TRBV19 to TRBJ2-4; TRBD2 matches at 10 bases. Unmatched junction bases numbered 14, after V lost 5 bases and J lost 1 base. The germline gives CDR1 LNHDA, CDR2 SQIVND (reference sequence). This CDR3 has 19 amino acids. The CDR3 DNA reads as TGTGCCAGTAGTGCTACCGGGACTAGCGCTAGGTCGGCCAAAAACATTCAGTACTTC. Its translation is CASSATGTSARSAKNIQYF.

The chain is built from TRBV5-6 and TRBJ2-3; 10 bases fit TRBD1. The CDR3 is 16 amino acids. The trim removed 3 bases at V and 5 bases at J, leaving 9 bases unmatched. CDR1 SGHDT and CDR2 YYEEEE come from the germline V gene. In DNA, the CDR3 is TGTGCCAGCAGCTCCCCTGGGACAGGGGTTGGAGATACGCAGTATTTT. Translated, it gives CASSSPGTGVGDTQYF.

The chain has TRBV29-1 and TRBJ2-7; D is perhaps TRBD2 (5 bases). The CDR3 extends over 11 amino acids. V was trimmed by 8 bases and J by 4 bases, leaving 12 bases between them. CDR1 and CDR2 from the germline V gene are SQVTM and ANQGSEA. The CDR3 loop is CSCLSGYEQYF. The CDR3 bases are TGCAGCTGTCTGTCGGGGTACGAGCAGTACTTC.